These 2 T cell receptor beta chains were sequenced from one sample in a study of cytomegalovirus exposure and HLA in healthy donors. The protocol was immunoSEQ multiplex PCR, while the TCRdb copy is restricted to in-frame clones and leaves out a portion. The sample consists of 150,000 to 200,000 clones, around 86% of them appearing once. Sequenced material: PBMCs. The receptors stem from a man aged 25 to 40 in good health and CMV-seropositive.

The rearrangement links TRBV5-4 to TRBJ2-3; D tentatively reads TRBD1 or TRBD2 (5 bases each). This CDR3 spans 14 amino acids. Looked up from germline, CDR1 is SGHNT and CDR2 is YYREEE (reference sequence). Trimming pared 4 bases from V and 4 bases from J, leaving 13 bases between. CDR3 nucleotides: TGTGCCAGCAGCCCAGGGACGGGATCAGATACGCAGTATTTT. Its protein is CASSPGTGSDTQYF.

This clone has a single count. The chain recombines TRBV4-3 with TRBJ1-5, with 10 bases matching TRBD1. The CDR3 runs to 15 residues. V lost 4 bases and J lost 9; bases outside the gene matches: 9. Germline assignment: CDR1 LGHNA and CDR2 YSLEER. CDR3 in amino acids: CASSRATGGLGPQHF. CDR3 bases: TGCGCCAGCAGCCGGGCGACAGGGGGCTTGGGGCCCCAGCATTTT.